The 24 T cell receptor beta chains presented below share a single source sample, sequenced in a study of cytomegalovirus exposure and HLA in healthy donors. It was with 60 Vbeta and 13 Jbeta primers that the PCR ran. Assay used: immunoSEQ multiplex PCR; TCRdb lists only in-frame clones, some missing. The table shows 250,000 to 350,000 clones, with about nine tenths occurring only once. Sequenced material: PBMCs. The receptors here all came from a middle-aged man in good health and CMV-seropositive.

The chain recombines TRBV28 with TRBJ2-3, with 8 bases identical to TRBD2. With V trimmed by 6 bases and J by 3 bases, 14 bases remained unmatched. The CDR3 sequence is 17 residues long. Per the germline V gene, CDR1 is MDHEN and CDR2 is SYDVKM. CDR3 loop: CASSPSVGAGATDTQYF. Here the CDR3 DNA reads TGTGCCAGCAGCCCTAGCGTGGGAGCGGGAGCTACAGATACGCAGTATTTT.

The chain's CDR3 is CSVEGRGNTEAFF. In nucleotides, the CDR3 is TGCAGCGTTGAGGGCAGGGGGAACACTGAAGCTTTCTTT. The rearrangement joins TRBV29-1 to TRBJ1-1, with D possibly being TRBD1 (6 bases). The CDR3 consists of 13 residues. Germline V CDR1 and CDR2: SQVTM, ANQGSEA. The V end lost 3 bases, the J end lost 1 base, and 9 bases lay between the germline ends. Combining the CDR3 with reference TRBV29-1 and TRBJ1-1 gives the whole variable domain SAVISQKPSRDICQRGTSLTIQCQVDSQVTMMFWYRQQPGQSLTLIATANQGSEATYESGFVIDKFPISRPNLTFSTLTVSNMSPEDSSIYLCSVEGRGNTEAFFGQGTRLTVV.

This chain links TRBV30 with TRBJ1-4; D is undetermined. Trimming took 5 bases from V and 0 from J, leaving 10 bases between them. There are 14 residues in the CDR3. Germline V CDR1 and CDR2: GTSNPN, SVGIG (reference sequence). Written as DNA, the CDR3 is TGTGCCTGGCGTCCGACTGCAACTAATGAAAAACTGTTTTTT. As protein: CAWRPTATNEKLFF.

The chain employs TRBV4-3 and TRBJ2-2; 9 nucleotides match TRBD1. Germline assignment: CDR1 LGHNA and CDR2 YSLEER. There are 17 residues in the CDR3. Trimming removed 2 bases from V and 7 bases from J; junction bases left unmatched: 11. The DNA for the CDR3 is TGCGCCAGCAGCCAAAATACAGGGGGCGATGGAATCGGGGAGCTGTTTTTT. Its translation: CASSQNTGGDGIGELFF.

The rearrangement uses TRBV7-3 and TRBJ1-2; 8 nucleotides agree with TRBD1. The CDR3 totals 18 residues. Per the germline V gene, CDR1 is SGHTA and CDR2 is FQGTGA. V shed 0 bases, J shed 5 bases, and the junction held 14 bases outside the gene matches. This chain's CDR3 is CASSLTGGRGRRGYGYTF. Here the CDR3 DNA reads TGTGCCAGCAGCTTAACCGGGGGCAGGGGGCGGCGTGGGTATGGCTACACCTTC.

The CDR3 loop reads CASSSPTGGREKLFF. For the CDR3, the DNA is TGTGCCAGCAGCTCGCCGACAGGGGGCCGTGAAAAACTGTTTTTT. This chain joins TRBV7-9 and TRBJ1-4; 10 nucleotides agree with TRBD1. Germline CDR1 SEHNR, CDR2 FQNEAQ (reference sequence). The CDR3 consists of 15 residues. V gave up 4 bases and J gave up 7 bases; unmatched junction bases: 6. The entire variable domain, with the rest obtained from reference TRBV7-9 and TRBJ1-4, is as follows: DTGVSQNPRHKITKRGQNVTFRCDPISEHNRLYWYRQTLGQGPEFLTYFQNEAQLEKSRLLSDRFSAERPKGSFSTLEIQRTEQGDSAMYLCASSSPTGGREKLFFGSGTQLSVL.

The V call is TRBV11-2, the J call TRBJ1-1; D unclear. CDR1 SGHAT and CDR2 FQNNGV come from the germline V gene. V lost 4 bases and J lost 3, with 3 bases in between. The CDR3 totals 11 residues. For the CDR3, the DNA is TGTGCCAGCAGCTCGTACACTGAAGCTTTCTTT. This gives the protein CASSSYTEAFF.

The chain recombines TRBV7-8 with TRBJ1-2; D call uncertain. The V end was cut by 1 base, the J end by 4 bases, with 13 bases between. From germline, CDR1 is SGHVS and CDR2 FQNEAQ. The CDR3 is made up of 15 amino acids. This chain's CDR3 is CASSLVRERVYGYTF. The CDR3 nucleotides are TGTGCCAGCAGCTTAGTTAGGGAGCGCGTCTATGGCTACACCTTC.

The CDR3 DNA sequence: TGTGCCAGCAGGGACAAACAGCTAGGCAATCAGCCCCAGCATTTT. This translates into CASRDKQLGNQPQHF. The chain carries TRBV27 and TRBJ1-5; D is possibly TRBD1 (5 bases). V dropped 6 bases and J dropped 2 bases, with 14 bases sitting between them. The CDR3 contains 15 residues. Looked up from germline, CDR1 is MNHEY and CDR2 is SMNVEV (reference sequence).

The chain couples TRBV7-6 to TRBJ2-7, with TRBD1 matching over 7 bases. Per the germline V gene, CDR1 is SGHVS and CDR2 is FNYEAQ. The junction had 11 bases not matched to a gene; V was cut back by 5 bases and J by 1 base. CDR3 length: 16 amino acids. The CDR3 region is CASSPAWTGMSYEQYF. DNA of the CDR3: TGTGCCAGCAGCCCCGCGTGGACAGGCATGTCCTACGAGCAGTACTTC.

J is TRBJ2-7 and V is TRBV28, with D possibly matching TRBD1 (7 bases). This CDR3 is built from 14 residues. The V and J ends lost 5 bases and 2 bases respectively, with 13 bases between them. Germline V gene sequence: CDR1 MDHEN, CDR2 SYDVKM. The CDR3 region is CASSGGTATYEQYF. The CDR3 DNA reads TGTGCCAGCAGTGGGGGGACAGCGACCTACGAGCAGTACTTC.

The chain recombines TRBV18 with TRBJ2-6; tentative D call: TRBD1 (5 bases). Trimming stripped 3 bases from V and 0 bases from J, with 15 bases between. The germline gives CDR1 KGHSH, CDR2 LQKENI. This CDR3 has 18 amino acids. Here the CDR3 reads CASSPAQGDPSGANVLTF. CDR3 in DNA: TGTGCCAGCTCACCGGCGCAGGGCGATCCCTCTGGGGCCAACGTCCTGACTTTC.

The chain uses TRBV15 and TRBJ2-3; possibly TRBD1 for D (5 bases). The CDR3 loop spans 16 amino acids. The germline V gene encodes CDR1 LNHNV and CDR2 YYDKDF (reference sequence). The V and J ends lost 1 base and 3 bases respectively, with 14 bases between them. CDR3 residues: CATSRARQGGTDTQYF. In DNA, the CDR3 is TGTGCCACCAGCAGAGCTCGGCAGGGTGGAACAGATACGCAGTATTTT. The complete variable domain, with remaining parts taken from reference TRBV15 and TRBJ2-3, reads DAMVIQNPRYQVTQFGKPVTLSCSQTLNHNVMYWYQQKSSQAPKLLFHYYDKDFNNEADTPDNFQSRRPNTSFCFLDIRSPGLGDTAMYLCATSRARQGGTDTQYFGPGTRLTVL.

In DNA form, the CDR3 reads TGTGCCAGCACTTCGGACAGGGGGTCCTACGAGCAGTACTTC. It translates to CASTSDRGSYEQYF. This chain connects TRBV5-4 to TRBJ2-7; 10 positions match TRBD1. Trimming at V came to 6 bases and at J to 1 base, leaving 4 bases not matched to a gene. The CDR3 is made up of 14 amino acids. Per germline, CDR1 SGHNT and CDR2 YYREEE (reference sequence).

This clone appeared a single time. The CDR3 sequence: CASSRAGGTRADTQYF. CDR3 DNA sequence: TGCGCCAGCAGCCGGGCCGGAGGCACCCGGGCAGATACGCAGTATTTT. This sequence joins TRBV5-1 and TRBJ2-3; D is perhaps TRBD2 (5 bases). The CDR3 has 16 amino acids. Between the trimmed V and J ends, which lost 4 bases and 4 bases, there was a span of 19 bases. Per germline, CDR1 SGHRS and CDR2 YFSETQ.

The chain combines TRBV7-2 with TRBJ2-7; 9 bases fit TRBD2. The trim removed 10 bases at V and 3 bases at J, leaving 16 bases unmatched. The CDR3 has 16 amino acids. The germline gives CDR1 SGHTA, CDR2 FQGNSA. The CDR3 is CATALTVAGGYYEQYF. CDR3 sequence (DNA): TGTGCCACCGCCTTAACGGTGGCGGGAGGGTACTACGAGCAGTACTTC.

The chain couples TRBV11-2 to TRBJ1-3; the D is unclear. The CDR3 extends over 15 amino acids. Trimming took off 0 bases at V and 1 base at J, with 7 bases between the two ends. Germline V gene data show CDR1 as SGHAT and CDR2 as FQNNGV. The CDR3: CASSLDRGSGNTIYF. The CDR3 region has the DNA TGTGCCAGCAGCTTAGATCGAGGGTCTGGAAACACCATATATTTT. The whole variable domain, filled in from reference TRBV11-2 and TRBJ1-3, reads EAGVAQSPRYKIIEKRQSVAFWCNPISGHATLYWYQQILGQGPKLLIQFQNNGVVDDSQLPKDRFSAERLKGVDSTLKIQPAKLEDSAVYLCASSLDRGSGNTIYFGEGSWLTVV.

The V and J genes are TRBV5-4 and TRBJ2-5; possible D gene TRBD2, 5 bases. Trimming took 4 bases from V and 0 from J, leaving 19 bases between them. Germline V gene data show CDR1 as SGHNT and CDR2 as YYREEE (reference sequence). This CDR3 contains 17 residues. In nucleotides, the CDR3 is TGTGCCAGCAGCGCCGAAGGATGGGCGGACTACCAAGAGACCCAGTACTTC. Encoded protein: CASSAEGWADYQETQYF. The variable domain in full, completed from reference TRBV5-4 and TRBJ2-5, reads ETGVTQSPTHLIKTRGQQVTLRCSSQSGHNTVSWYQQALGQGPQFIFQYYREEENGRGNFPPRFSGLQFPNYSSELNVNALELDDSALYLCASSAEGWADYQETQYFGPGTRLLVL.

This clone has a handful of counts. The chain carries TRBV7-6 and TRBJ1-2; possible D gene TRBD1, 6 bases. Trimming cost V 4 bases and J 2 bases, with 14 bases left between them. This CDR3 comprises 15 residues. Looked up from germline, CDR1 is SGHVS and CDR2 is FNYEAQ. In nucleotides, the CDR3 is TGTGCCAGCAGCTCCTACAGGGCGCCGAACTATGGCTACACCTTC. Its translation: CASSSYRAPNYGYTF. Using reference TRBV7-6 and TRBJ1-2 for the parts outside the CDR3, the full variable domain is GAGVSQSPRYKVTKRGQDVALRCDPISGHVSLYWYRQALGQGPEFLTYFNYEAQQDKSGLPNDRFSAERPEGSISTLTIQRTEQRDSAMYRCASSSYRAPNYGYTFGSGTRLTVV.

The chain links TRBV29-1 to TRBJ2-7, with 13 positions matching TRBD2. J lost 4 bases, V lost 5 bases, and 11 bases had no gene match. The V gene's germline CDR1 is SQVTM and CDR2 ANQGSEA. The CDR3 is made up of 16 amino acids. This CDR3 is CSVSGLAGVKTYEQYF. DNA for the CDR3: TGCAGCGTTTCCGGACTAGCGGGAGTTAAAACGTACGAGCAGTACTTC.

The chain uses TRBV5-1 and TRBJ2-5; perhaps TRBD2 as D (6 bases). Germline V lookup: CDR1 SGHRS, CDR2 YFSETQ. The CDR3 has 15 amino acids. Trimming left V 0 bases short and J 1 base short, with 10 bases between. The chain's CDR3 is CASSLAAGTQETQYF. The CDR3 region has the DNA TGCGCCAGCAGCTTGGCAGCGGGTACCCAAGAGACCCAGTACTTC.

This clone turned up a few times. Other DNA sequences from this sample encode an identical CDR3 as well. The V gene is TRBV18, the J gene TRBJ1-1, with D possibly matching TRBD1 (5 bases). Germline V gene lookup returns CDR1 KGHSH and CDR2 LQKENI. V was cut by 1 base and J by 2 bases, with 8 bases left in between. The CDR3 extends over 14 amino acids. This CDR3 reads CASSPQGSNTEAFF. CDR3 bases: TGTGCCAGCTCACCACAGGGGTCCAACACTGAAGCTTTCTTT.

The V and J genes are TRBV21-1 and TRBJ1-5; the D segment call TRBD1 is taken from the table without a DNA check. TRBV21-1 is described as a pseudogene. The CDR3 is made up of 14 amino acids. CDR3 protein: CASSKRQGDQPQHF. The CDR3, as DNA: TGTGCCAGCAGCAAGCGGCAGGGGGATCAGCCCCAGCATTTT.

The rearrangement uses TRBV7-9 and TRBJ2-1, with 7 bases fitting TRBD1. The V and J ends lost 1 base and 0 bases, in that order; junction bases with no gene match: 0. The CDR3 consists of 15 residues. From germline, CDR1 is SEHNR and CDR2 FQNEAQ (reference sequence). Written as DNA, the CDR3 is TGTGCCAGCAGCTTAGGGACAGGCTCCTACAATGAGCAGTTCTTC. Its translation: CASSLGTGSYNEQFF.